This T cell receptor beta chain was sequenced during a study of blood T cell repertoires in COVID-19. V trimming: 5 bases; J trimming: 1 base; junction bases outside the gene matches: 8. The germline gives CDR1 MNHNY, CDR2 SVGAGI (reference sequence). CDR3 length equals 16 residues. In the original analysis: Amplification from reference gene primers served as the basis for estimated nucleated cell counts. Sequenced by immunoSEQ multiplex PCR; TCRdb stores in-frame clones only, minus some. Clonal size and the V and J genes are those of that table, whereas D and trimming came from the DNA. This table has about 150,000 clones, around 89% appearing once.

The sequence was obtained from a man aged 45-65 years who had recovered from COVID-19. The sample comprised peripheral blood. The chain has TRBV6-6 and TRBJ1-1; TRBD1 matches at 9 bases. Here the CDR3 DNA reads TGTGCCAGCAGTCGACGGACAGGGGTTACGAACACTGAAGCTTTCTTT. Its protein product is CASSRRTGVTNTEAFF.